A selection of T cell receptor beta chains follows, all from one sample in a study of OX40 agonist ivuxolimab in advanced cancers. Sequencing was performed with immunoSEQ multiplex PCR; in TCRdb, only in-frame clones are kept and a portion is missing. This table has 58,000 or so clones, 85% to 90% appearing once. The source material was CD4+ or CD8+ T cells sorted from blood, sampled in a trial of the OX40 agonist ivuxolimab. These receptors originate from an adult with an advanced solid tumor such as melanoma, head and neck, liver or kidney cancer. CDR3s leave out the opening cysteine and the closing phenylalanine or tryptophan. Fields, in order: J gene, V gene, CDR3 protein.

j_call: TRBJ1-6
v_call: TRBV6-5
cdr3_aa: ASSYGQAKHSPLH

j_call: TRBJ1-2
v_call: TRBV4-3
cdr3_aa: ASSQDGRGTGVNYGYT

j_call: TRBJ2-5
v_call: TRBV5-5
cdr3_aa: ASSLGPPQETQY

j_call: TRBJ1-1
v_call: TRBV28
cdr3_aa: ASSLPGYRGETEAF

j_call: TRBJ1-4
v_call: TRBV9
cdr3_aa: ASSLGRTVGEKLF

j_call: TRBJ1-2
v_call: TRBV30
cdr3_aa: AWSGGRSYGYT

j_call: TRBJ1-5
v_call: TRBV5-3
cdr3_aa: ARSLQPIKCYSNQPQH

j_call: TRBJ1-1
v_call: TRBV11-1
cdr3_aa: ASSLGDQRGTEAF

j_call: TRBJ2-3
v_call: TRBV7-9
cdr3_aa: ASSPGTSGSTDTQY

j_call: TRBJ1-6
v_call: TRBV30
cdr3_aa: AWRAGQSNSPLH

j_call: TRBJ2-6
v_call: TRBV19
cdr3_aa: ASNPQGYTSGANVLT

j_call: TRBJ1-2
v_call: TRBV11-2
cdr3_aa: ASNPGQGFYGYT

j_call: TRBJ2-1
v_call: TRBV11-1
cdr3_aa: ASSLGRRDNEQF

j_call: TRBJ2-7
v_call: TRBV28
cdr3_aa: ASSPGTSSYEQY

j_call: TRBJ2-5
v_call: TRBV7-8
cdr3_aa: ASSPWTSGGLTETQY

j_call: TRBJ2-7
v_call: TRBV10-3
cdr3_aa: AISEWDRGGYEQY

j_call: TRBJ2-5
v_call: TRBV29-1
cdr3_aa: SVGSLTGTSQETQY

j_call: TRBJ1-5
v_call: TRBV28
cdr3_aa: ASTQGLSNQPQH

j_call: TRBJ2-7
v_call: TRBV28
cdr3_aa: ASSLRGLAGSYEQY

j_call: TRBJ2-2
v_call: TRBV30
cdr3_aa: AWSENTGELF

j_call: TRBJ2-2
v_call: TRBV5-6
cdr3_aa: ASSLVGLAEAVGELF

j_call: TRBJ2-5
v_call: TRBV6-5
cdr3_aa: ASSPGTIRQETQY

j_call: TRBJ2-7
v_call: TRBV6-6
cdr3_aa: ASSYGQVSLSYEQY

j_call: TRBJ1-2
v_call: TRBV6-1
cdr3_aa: ASSEVSRGGYT

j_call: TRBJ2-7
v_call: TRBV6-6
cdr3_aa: ASSYRVREVEQY

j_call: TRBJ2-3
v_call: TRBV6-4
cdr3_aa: ASKTSGTSGGAGTDTQY

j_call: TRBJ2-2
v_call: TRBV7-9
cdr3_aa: ASSPTDSGAGYTGELF

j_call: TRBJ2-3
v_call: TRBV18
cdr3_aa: ASSPGLATDTQY

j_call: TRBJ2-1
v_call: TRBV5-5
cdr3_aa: ASSLQGSYNEQF

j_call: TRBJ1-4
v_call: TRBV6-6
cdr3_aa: ASSSPGQANEKLF

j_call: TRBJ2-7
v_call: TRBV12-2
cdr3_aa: ASRLRTSGSVYEQY

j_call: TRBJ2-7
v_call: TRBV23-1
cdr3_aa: AGALDYSYEQY

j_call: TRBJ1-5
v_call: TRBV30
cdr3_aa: AWSLGGAGNQPQH

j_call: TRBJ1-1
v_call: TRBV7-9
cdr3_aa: ASSRARNTEAF

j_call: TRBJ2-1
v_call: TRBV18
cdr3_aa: ASGGLAGENEQF

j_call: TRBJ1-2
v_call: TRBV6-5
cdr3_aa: ASSYRDRGLRGYT

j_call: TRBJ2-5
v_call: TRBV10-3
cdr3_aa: ATRVGSGQETQY

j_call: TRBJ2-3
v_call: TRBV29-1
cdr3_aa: SADRGQGDTQY

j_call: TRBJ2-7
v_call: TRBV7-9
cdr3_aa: ASSAGWSYEQY

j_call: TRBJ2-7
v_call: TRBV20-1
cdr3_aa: SAGPGYEQY

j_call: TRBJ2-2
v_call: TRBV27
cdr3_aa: ASSLSEAGELF

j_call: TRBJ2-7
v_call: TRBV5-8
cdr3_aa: ASTSGVPYEQY

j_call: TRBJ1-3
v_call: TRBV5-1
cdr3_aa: ASSFEGGSGNTIY

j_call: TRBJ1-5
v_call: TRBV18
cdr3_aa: ASSLRGQPQH

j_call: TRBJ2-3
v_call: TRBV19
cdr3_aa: ASSTGPTDTQY

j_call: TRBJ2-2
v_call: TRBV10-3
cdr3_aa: ATGTGEHTGELF

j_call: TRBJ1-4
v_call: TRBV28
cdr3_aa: ASNKGFVKLF

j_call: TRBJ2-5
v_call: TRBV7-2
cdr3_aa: ASSVSGGSQETQY

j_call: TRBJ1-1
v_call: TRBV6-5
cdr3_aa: ASSYSQTVNTEAF

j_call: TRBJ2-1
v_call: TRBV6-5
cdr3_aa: ASSYSQVTYNEQF

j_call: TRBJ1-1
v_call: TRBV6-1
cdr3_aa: ASRGDLQNTEAF

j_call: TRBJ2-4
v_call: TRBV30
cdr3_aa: AWAGQGGFQY

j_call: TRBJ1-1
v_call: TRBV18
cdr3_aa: ASSPRSGSEAF